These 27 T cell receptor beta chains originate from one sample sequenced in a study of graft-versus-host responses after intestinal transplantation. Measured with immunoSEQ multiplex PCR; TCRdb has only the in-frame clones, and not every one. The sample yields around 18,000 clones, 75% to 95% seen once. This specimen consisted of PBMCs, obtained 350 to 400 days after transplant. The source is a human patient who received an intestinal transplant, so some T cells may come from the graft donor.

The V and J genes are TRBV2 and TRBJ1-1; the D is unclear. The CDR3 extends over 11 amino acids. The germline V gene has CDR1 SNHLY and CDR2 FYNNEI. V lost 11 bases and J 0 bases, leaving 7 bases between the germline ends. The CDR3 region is CARSLNTEAFF. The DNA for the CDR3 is TGTGCCCGATCACTGAACACTGAAGCTTTCTTT.

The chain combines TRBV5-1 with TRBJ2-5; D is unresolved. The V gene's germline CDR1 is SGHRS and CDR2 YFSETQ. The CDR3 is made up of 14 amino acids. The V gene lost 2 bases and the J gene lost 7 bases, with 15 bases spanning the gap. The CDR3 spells CASSLTVLDGTQYF. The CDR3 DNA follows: TGCGCCAGCAGCTTAACGGTCCTAGATGGGACCCAGTACTTC.

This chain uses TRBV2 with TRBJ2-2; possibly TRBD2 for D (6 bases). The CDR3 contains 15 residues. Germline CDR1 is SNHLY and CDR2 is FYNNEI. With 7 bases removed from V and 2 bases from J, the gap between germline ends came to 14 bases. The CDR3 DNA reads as TGTGCCAGCAAACCGGGACTTTCTAACACCGGGGAGCTGTTTTTT. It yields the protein CASKPGLSNTGELFF. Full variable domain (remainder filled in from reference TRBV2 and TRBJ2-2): EPEVTQTPSHQVTQMGQEVILRCVPISNHLYFYWYRQILGQKVEFLVSFYNNEISEKSEIFDDQFSVERPDGSNFTLKIRSTKLEDSAMYFCASKPGLSNTGELFFGEGSRLTVL.

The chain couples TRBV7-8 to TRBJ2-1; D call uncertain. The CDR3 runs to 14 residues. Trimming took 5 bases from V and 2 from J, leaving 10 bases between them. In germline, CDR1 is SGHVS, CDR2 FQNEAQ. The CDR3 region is CASSLRTAYNEQFF. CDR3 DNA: TGTGCCAGCAGCCTTCGCACCGCCTACAATGAGCAGTTCTTC. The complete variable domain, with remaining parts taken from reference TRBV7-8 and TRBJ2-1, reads GAGVSQSPRYKVAKRGQDVALRCDPISGHVSLFWYQQALGQGPEFLTYFQNEAQLDKSGLPSDRFFAERPEGSVSTLKIQRTQQEDSAVYLCASSLRTAYNEQFFGPGTRLTVL.

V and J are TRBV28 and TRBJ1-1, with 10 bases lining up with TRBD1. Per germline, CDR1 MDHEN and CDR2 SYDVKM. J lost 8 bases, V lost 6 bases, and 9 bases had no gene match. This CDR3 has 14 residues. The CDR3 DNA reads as TGTGCCAGCAGGGCTCCGGGACAGGGGAGGGAAGCTTTCTTT. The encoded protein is CASRAPGQGREAFF.

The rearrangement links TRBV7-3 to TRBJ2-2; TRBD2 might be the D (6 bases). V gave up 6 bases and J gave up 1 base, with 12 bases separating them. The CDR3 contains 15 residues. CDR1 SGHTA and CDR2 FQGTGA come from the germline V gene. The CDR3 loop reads CASRRDSLNTGELFF. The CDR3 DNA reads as TGTGCCAGCAGAAGGGACTCCTTGAACACCGGGGAGCTGTTTTTT.

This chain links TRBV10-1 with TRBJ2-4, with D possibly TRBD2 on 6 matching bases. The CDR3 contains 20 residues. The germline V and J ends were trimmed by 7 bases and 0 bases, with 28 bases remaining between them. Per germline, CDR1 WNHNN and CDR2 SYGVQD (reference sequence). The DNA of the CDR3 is TGCGCCAGCACCCCCCTCAGGCAGGGAGGAACGACCAAAGCCAAAAACATTCAGTACTTC. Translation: CASTPLRQGGTTKAKNIQYF.

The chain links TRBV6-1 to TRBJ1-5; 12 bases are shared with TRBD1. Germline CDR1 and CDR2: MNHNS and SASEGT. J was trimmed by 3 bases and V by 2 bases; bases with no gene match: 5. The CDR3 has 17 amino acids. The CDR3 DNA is TGTGCCAGCAGTGAACAACAGGGACAGGGGGCCAATCAGCCCCAGCATTTT. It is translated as CASSEQQGQGANQPQHF.

The CDR3 is CASSKPGLDYNEQFF. DNA for the CDR3: TGTGCCAGCAGCAAACCGGGACTGGACTACAATGAGCAGTTCTTC. The gene calls are TRBV7-3 and TRBJ2-1; D possibly corresponds to TRBD2 (6 bases). Germline-derived CDR1 and CDR2 are SGHTA and FQGTGA. The V end lost 5 bases, the J end lost 3 bases, and 14 bases lay between the germline ends. This CDR3 region has 15 residues.

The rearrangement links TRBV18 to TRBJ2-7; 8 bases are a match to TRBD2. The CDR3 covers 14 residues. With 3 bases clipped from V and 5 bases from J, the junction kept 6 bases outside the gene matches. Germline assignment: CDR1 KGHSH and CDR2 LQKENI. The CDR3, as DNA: TGTGCCAGCTCACCTGGGACTAGGCTGGACGAGCAGTACTTC. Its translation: CASSPGTRLDEQYF.

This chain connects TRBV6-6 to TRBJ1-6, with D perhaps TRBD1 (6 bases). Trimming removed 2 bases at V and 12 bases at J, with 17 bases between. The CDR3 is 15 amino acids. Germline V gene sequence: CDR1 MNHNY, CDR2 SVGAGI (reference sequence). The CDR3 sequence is CASSYRGTEGGPLHF. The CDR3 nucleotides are TGTGCCAGCAGTTACAGGGGGACTGAGGGGGGACCCCTCCACTTT.

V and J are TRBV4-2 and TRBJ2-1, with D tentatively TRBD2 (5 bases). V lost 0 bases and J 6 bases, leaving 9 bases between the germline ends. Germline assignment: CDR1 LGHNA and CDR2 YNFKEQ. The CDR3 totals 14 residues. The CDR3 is CASSQEGSGNEQFF. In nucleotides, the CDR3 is TGTGCCAGCAGCCAAGAGGGGAGCGGCAATGAGCAGTTCTTC.

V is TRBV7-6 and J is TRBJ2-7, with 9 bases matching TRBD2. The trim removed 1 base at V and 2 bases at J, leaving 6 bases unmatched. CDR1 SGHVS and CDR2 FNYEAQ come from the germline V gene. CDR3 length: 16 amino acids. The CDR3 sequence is CASSLGLADQPYEQYF. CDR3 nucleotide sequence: TGTGCCAGCAGCTTAGGACTAGCGGACCAACCCTACGAGCAGTACTTC.

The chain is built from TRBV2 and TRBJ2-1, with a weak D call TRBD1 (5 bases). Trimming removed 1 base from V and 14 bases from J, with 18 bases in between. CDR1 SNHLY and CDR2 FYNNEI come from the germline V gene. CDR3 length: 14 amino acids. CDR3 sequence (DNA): TGTGCCAGCAGTGAAGAATCACAGGCCGAGGTGAAGTTCTTC. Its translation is CASSEESQAEVKFF.

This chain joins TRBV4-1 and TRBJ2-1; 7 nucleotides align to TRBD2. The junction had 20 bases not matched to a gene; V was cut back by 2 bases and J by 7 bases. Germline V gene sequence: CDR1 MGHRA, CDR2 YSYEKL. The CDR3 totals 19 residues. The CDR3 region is CASSQPRLMRGGFLNEQFF. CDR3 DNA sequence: TGCGCCAGCAGCCAACCAAGATTAATGAGGGGAGGGTTTTTGAATGAGCAGTTCTTC.

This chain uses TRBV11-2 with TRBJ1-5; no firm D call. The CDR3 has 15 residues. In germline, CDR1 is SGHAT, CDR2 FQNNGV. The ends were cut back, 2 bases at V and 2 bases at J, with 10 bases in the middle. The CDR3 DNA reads TGTGCCAGCAGCTTATGGGGAGGAGGCAATCAGCCCCAGCATTTT. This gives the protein CASSLWGGGNQPQHF.

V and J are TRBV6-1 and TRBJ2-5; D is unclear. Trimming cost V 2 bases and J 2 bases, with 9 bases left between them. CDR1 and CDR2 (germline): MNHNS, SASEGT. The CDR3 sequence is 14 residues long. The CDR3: CASSEFERQETQYF. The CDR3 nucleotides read TGTGCCAGCAGTGAATTTGAACGTCAAGAGACCCAGTACTTC.

The CDR3 is CASSVAGQGYEQYF. Here the CDR3 DNA reads TGTGCCAGCAGCGTAGCGGGACAGGGCTACGAGCAGTACTTC. V gene TRBV9 combines with J gene TRBJ2-7; 9 bases line up with TRBD1. CDR1 is SGDLS and CDR2 is YYNGEE in the germline V gene. The CDR3 is 14 residues long. V shed 0 bases, J shed 3 bases, and the junction held 1 base outside the gene matches.

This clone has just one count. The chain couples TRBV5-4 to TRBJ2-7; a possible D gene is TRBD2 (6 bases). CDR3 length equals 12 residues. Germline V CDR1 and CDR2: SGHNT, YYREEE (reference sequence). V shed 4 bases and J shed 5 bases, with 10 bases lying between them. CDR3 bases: TGTGCCAGCAGCCGAGGAGGGAACGAGCAGTACTTC. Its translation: CASSRGGNEQYF.

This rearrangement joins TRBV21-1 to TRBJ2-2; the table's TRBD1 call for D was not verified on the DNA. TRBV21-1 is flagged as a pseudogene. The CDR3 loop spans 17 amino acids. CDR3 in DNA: TGTGCCAGCAGCAAAGAGGGGGACAGGGAGGGGGCCGGGGAGCTGTTTTTT. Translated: CASSKEGDREGAGELFF.

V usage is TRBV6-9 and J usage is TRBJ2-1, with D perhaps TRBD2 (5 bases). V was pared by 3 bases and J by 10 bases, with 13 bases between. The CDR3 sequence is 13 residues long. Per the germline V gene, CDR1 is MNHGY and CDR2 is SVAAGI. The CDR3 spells CASSYGVASEQFF. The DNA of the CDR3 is TGTGCCAGCAGTTACGGGGTTGCAAGCGAGCAGTTCTTC.

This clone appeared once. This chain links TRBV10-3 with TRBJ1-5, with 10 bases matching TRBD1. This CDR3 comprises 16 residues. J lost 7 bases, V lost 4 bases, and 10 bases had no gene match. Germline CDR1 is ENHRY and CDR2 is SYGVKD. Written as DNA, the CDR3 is TGTGCCATCAGTGGATCCACCGGGACAGGGGTCCAGCCCCAGCATTTT. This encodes CAISGSTGTGVQPQHF.

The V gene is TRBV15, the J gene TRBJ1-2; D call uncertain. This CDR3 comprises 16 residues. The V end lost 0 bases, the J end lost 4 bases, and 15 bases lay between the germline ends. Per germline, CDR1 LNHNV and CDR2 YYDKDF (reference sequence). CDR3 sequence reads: CATSRDGPGGSYGYTF. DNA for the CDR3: TGTGCCACCAGCAGAGATGGGCCAGGCGGCAGCTATGGCTACACCTTC.

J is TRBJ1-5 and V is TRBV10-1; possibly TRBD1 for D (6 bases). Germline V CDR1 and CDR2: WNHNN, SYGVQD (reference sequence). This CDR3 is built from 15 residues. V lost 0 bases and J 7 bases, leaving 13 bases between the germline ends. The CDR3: CASSESAGERQPQHF. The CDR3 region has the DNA TGCGCCAGCAGTGAGTCAGCAGGGGAGAGGCAGCCCCAGCATTTT.

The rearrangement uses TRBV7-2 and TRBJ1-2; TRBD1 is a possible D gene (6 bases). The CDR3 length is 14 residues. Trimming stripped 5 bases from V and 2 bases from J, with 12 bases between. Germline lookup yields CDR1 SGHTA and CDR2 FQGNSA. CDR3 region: CASSTQRGNYGYTF. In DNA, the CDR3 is TGTGCCAGCAGCACTCAGAGGGGGAACTATGGCTACACCTTC.

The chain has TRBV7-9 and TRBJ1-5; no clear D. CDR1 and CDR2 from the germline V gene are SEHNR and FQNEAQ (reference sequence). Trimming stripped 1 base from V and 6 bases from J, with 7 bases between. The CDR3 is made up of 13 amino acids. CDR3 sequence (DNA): TGTGCCAGCAGCTTAGAAGAAACTCAGCCCCAGCATTTT. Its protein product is CASSLEETQPQHF.

CDR3 region: CASSLGWTVFIDTQYF. DNA of the CDR3: TGTGCCAGCAGCTTAGGGTGGACCGTTTTTATAGATACGCAGTATTTT. The chain combines TRBV7-9 with TRBJ2-3, with no clear D. The CDR3 spans 16 residues. Germline V CDR1 and CDR2: SEHNR, FQNEAQ (reference sequence). Between the trimmed V and J ends, which lost 1 base and 5 bases, there was a span of 16 bases.